This T cell receptor beta chain was recorded in a study of cytomegalovirus exposure and HLA in healthy donors. Study details: Among the 300 to 400 donors who were genotyped, roughly 86% fell in the genetic ancestry cluster that is associated with self-reported Caucasian donors. Findings and limits, study-wide: Most TCRs appeared rarely, but some public TCRs recurred in many donors.

Remarks on this clone: Antigen: not known.

PCR primers comprised 60 Vbeta and 13 Jbeta primers. The repertoire was sequenced with immunoSEQ multiplex PCR; TCRdb's copy has only in-frame clones and lacks some. The sample holds approximately 110,000 clones, 70% to 80% seen once. V was shortened by 5 bases and J by 5 bases, with 6 bases between the two germline ends. Looked up from germline, CDR1 is SNHLY and CDR2 is FYNNEI. CDR3 length: 11 amino acids. Donors likely had unrecorded immune exposures despite being nominally healthy when sampled. This sequence originates from a female donor in good health and CMV-seropositive. The chain has TRBV2 and TRBJ1-2; unclear D gene. The sequencing input was PBMCs. The CDR3 spells CASSRVYGYTF. CDR3 bases: TGTGCCAGCAGTCGAGTATATGGCTACACCTTC.